The present TCR beta chain was sequenced within a study of tissue T cells after allogeneic stem cell transplantation. The study, taken as a whole, reports: Shared clones across patients were few; motif clustering revealed tissue-specific shared signatures.

Notes on this clone: What it recognizes is unknown.

This table comes from immunoSEQ multiplex PCR, and its TCRdb copy is limited to in-frame clones, with some not included. The data show 9,000 to 10,000 clones, over 55% seen once. Germline lookup yields CDR1 MNHEY and CDR2 SMNVEV (reference sequence). V lost 1 base to trimming and J lost 3 bases; unmatched junction nucleotides: 10. The CDR3 is made up of 18 amino acids. The specimen comprised tissue from the jejunum, sampled at autopsy. The J gene is TRBJ2-7, the V gene TRBV27, with TRBD2 identical over 12 bases. This TCR was sampled from a woman between 18 and 55 years old with breast cancer. This CDR3 is CASSLYTPRTSGNYEQYF. CDR3 DNA sequence: TGTGCCAGCAGTTTATATACCCCCCGGACTAGCGGGAACTACGAGCAGTACTTC.